This TCR beta chain was captured in a study of T cells in localized non-small cell lung cancer. Findings of the study overall: Uninvolved adjacent lung had more T cell clonality than any other tissue, topping tumor. Greater T cell density in blood accompanied longer overall survival. Out of the top 100 tumor clones, a median around 56 were seen in adjacent lung.

Germline loops: CDR1 MNHEY, CDR2 SVGAGI. V was clipped by 4 bases and J by 2 bases; unmatched bases: 8. CDR3 length equals 16 residues. Assay used: immunoSEQ multiplex PCR; TCRdb lists only in-frame clones, some missing. The table lists about 53,000 clones, over 80% of them singletons, with roughly a sixth in the top ten. On this clone itself: Its antigen is undetermined.

The gene calls are TRBV6-5 and TRBJ2-3; 8 bases line up with TRBD1. The sequence came from a man aged 40 to 70 with stage III lung adenocarcinoma. This material consisted of peripheral blood mononuclear cells, taken before any cancer treatment. CDR3 DNA: TGTGCCAGCAGTTCTCTGGACAGGGATCACACAGATACGCAGTATTTT. It yields the protein CASSSLDRDHTDTQYF.